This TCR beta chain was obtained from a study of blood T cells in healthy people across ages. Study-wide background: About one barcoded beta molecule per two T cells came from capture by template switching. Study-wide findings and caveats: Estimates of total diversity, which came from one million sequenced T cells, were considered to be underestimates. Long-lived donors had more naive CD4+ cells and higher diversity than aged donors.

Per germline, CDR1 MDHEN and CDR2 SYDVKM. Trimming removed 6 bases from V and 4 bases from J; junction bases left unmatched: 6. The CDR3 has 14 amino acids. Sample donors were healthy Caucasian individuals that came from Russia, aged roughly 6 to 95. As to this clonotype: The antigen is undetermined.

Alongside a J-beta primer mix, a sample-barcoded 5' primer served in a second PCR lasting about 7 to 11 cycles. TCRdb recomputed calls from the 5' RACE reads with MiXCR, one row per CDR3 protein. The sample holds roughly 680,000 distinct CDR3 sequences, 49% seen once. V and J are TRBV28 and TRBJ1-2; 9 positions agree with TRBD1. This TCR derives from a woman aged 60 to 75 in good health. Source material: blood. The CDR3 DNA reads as TGTGCCAGCAGCGGGGGGGACAGGGCCTATGGCTACACCTTC. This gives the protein CASSGGDRAYGYTF.